The clone carrying this T cell receptor (beta chain) occurred a few times. The antigen remains unidentified. The CDR3 extends over 13 amino acids. Trimming left V 6 bases short and J 2 bases short, with 8 bases between. Germline lookup yields CDR1 MNHEY and CDR2 SVGAGI. Here immunoSEQ multiplex PCR was the method, and the copy in TCRdb shows in-frame clones only, minus some. The sample contains roughly 38,000 clones, roughly 86% of which appear only once. The data derive from a study of T cells in localized non-small cell lung cancer. Findings of the study overall: There were a median around 59 of the top 100 tumor clones appearing in adjacent lung. Uninvolved adjacent lung showed the highest T cell clonality, exceeding tumor.

The V gene is TRBV6-5, the J gene TRBJ1-5; TRBD1 might be the D (5 bases). This receptor was taken from a man aged 18 to 50 with stage I lung adenocarcinoma. The sequencing used peripheral blood, collected before any cancer treatment. The CDR3 DNA is TGTGCCAGCAGCGGAGGGGGCAATCAGCCCCAGCATTTT. This codes for CASSGGGNQPQHF.